The 13 T cell receptor beta chains listed next were all sequenced from one sample in a study of blood T cell repertoires in COVID-19. Sequencing was performed with immunoSEQ multiplex PCR; in TCRdb, only in-frame clones are kept and a portion is missing. The sample lists about 350,000 clones, around 87% occurring once. Sequenced input: PBMCs or T cells enriched from blood (not recorded which). Source of these receptors: a woman aged 25-40 years who had recovered from COVID-19.

This clone came up a few times. The J gene is TRBJ1-3, the V gene TRBV6-5; TRBD1 matches 7 bases. This CDR3 region has 15 residues. The V and J ends lost 6 bases and 8 bases, in that order; junction bases with no gene match: 13. Germline assignment: CDR1 MNHEY and CDR2 SVGAGI. The CDR3 region is CASSQGTASLYTIYF. CDR3 DNA: TGTGCCAGCAGCCAGGGGACAGCTAGTCTCTACACCATATATTTT.

This rearrangement joins TRBV18 to TRBJ1-6, with TRBD1 as a possible D gene (5 bases). Looked up from germline, CDR1 is KGHSH and CDR2 is LQKENI. V lost 2 bases and J 6 bases, leaving 14 bases between the germline ends. This CDR3 is 16 amino acids long. CDR3 sequence: CASSPRNQGGNSPLHF. CDR3 in DNA: TGTGCCAGCTCACCAAGGAACCAGGGTGGTAATTCACCCCTCCACTTT.

This rearrangement joins TRBV10-3 to TRBJ1-1, with TRBD1 matching over 10 bases. CDR1 ENHRY and CDR2 SYGVKD come from the germline V gene. The CDR3 totals 15 residues. The ends lost 6 bases at V and 3 bases at J; junction bases unmatched: 7. In DNA, the CDR3 is TGTGCCATCAGGGGGACAGGGGACGGGCACACTGAAGCTTTCTTT. As protein: CAIRGTGDGHTEAFF.

This clone was seen only once. The chain links TRBV5-1 to TRBJ1-1; D gene unclear. Germline loops: CDR1 SGHRS, CDR2 YFSETQ. CDR3 length: 14 residues. Trimming cost V 1 base and J 0 bases, with 7 bases left between them. CDR3 protein: CASSLQRLNTEAFF. In DNA, the CDR3 is TGCGCCAGCAGCTTGCAGCGACTGAACACTGAAGCTTTCTTT.

In this sample, this clone turned up once. The chain joins TRBV27 to TRBJ1-2; 9 bases align to TRBD1. Germline loops: CDR1 MNHEY, CDR2 SMNVEV (reference sequence). V was clipped by 0 bases and J by 4 bases; unmatched bases: 9. The CDR3 spans 17 residues. CDR3 sequence reads: CASSLSADRGSLYGYTF. In DNA, the CDR3 is TGTGCCAGCAGTTTATCCGCGGACAGGGGATCTCTCTATGGCTACACCTTC.

With regard to this clone: The same CDR3 arises from other DNA sequences in this sample as well. The chain recombines TRBV27 with TRBJ2-7, with TRBD1 matching 12 bases. V lost 6 bases, J lost 3 bases, and 6 bases stayed unmatched. Looked up from germline, CDR1 is MNHEY and CDR2 is SMNVEV (reference sequence). The length of the CDR3 is 15 residues. Here the CDR3 DNA reads TGTGCCAGCAGCCCGGGGACAGGGGGCCGCTACGAGCAGTACTTC. Protein sequence: CASSPGTGGRYEQYF.

The rearrangement uses TRBV4-3 and TRBJ2-2; TRBD1 matches 7 bases. The V gene's germline CDR1 is LGHNA and CDR2 YSLEER. The length of the CDR3 is 13 residues. V was clipped by 7 bases and J by 6 bases; unmatched bases: 5. The CDR3 loop reads CASTYQGAGELFF. The CDR3 DNA reads TGCGCCAGCACATACCAGGGGGCCGGGGAGCTGTTTTTT.

V usage is TRBV5-6 and J usage is TRBJ1-1; no clear D gene. In germline, CDR1 is SGHDT, CDR2 YYEEEE. Trimming left V 1 base short and J 5 bases short, with 9 bases between. This CDR3 contains 13 residues. CDR3 bases: TGTGCCAGCAGCTTGTTAGCGGGGACTGAAGCTTTCTTT. It translates to CASSLLAGTEAFF.

V gene TRBV18 combines with J gene TRBJ2-5, with D maybe TRBD1 (6 bases). The CDR3 is 12 amino acids. Trimming removed 6 bases at V and 5 bases at J, with 10 bases between. Germline values: CDR1 KGHSH, CDR2 LQKENI. CDR3 loop: CASSQGSETQYF. The DNA of the CDR3 is TGTGCCAGCTCCCAGGGGTCCGAGACCCAGTACTTC.

Note on this clone: Its ends do not fully match the called genes, so a read error is possible. V gene TRBV12-3 or TRBV12-4 combines with J gene TRBJ2-7, with D tentatively TRBD2 (6 bases). The CDR3 contains 13 residues. The DNA for the CDR3 is TGTGCCAGCAGTTTAGGGGACTCTCTCCGATGTGCCTTC. Its protein product is CASSLGDSLRCAF.

This chain joins TRBV28 and TRBJ1-2; TRBD1 matches at 12 bases. Germline lookup yields CDR1 MDHEN and CDR2 SYDVKM. The ends lost 6 bases at V and 3 bases at J; junction bases unmatched: 11. This CDR3 has 17 residues. This chain's CDR3 is CASSRIGTGGVDYGYTF. DNA for the CDR3: TGTGCCAGCAGCCGTATCGGGACAGGGGGCGTAGACTATGGCTACACCTTC.

The rearrangement links TRBV3-1 (or the pseudogene TRBV3-2) to TRBJ2-7; weak D call: TRBD1 (6 bases). V was cut by 4 bases and J by 7 bases, with 11 bases left in between. The germline gives CDR1 LGHDT, CDR2 YNNKEL (reference sequence). CDR3 size: 12 residues. DNA for the CDR3: TGTGCCAGCAGCCCGGGACACCGTGAGCAGTACTTC. Amino acid sequence: CASSPGHREQYF.

V is TRBV19 and J is TRBJ1-4; 9 bases align to TRBD1. Germline V gives CDR1 LNHDA, CDR2 SQIVND (reference sequence). The trim removed 5 bases at V and 8 bases at J, leaving 6 bases unmatched. The CDR3 sequence is 14 residues long. CDR3 in DNA: TGTGCCAGTAGTGCCGGGACAGGGAAAGAAAAACTGTTTTTT. Protein: CASSAGTGKEKLFF.